Detailed here is one TCR beta chain. The data are from a study of PD-1 blockade in mismatch repair-deficient tumors. Every patient had mismatch repair deficiency by PCR or immunohistochemistry. TCR sequencing covered a few patients who responded to pembrolizumab. Germline values: CDR1 MNHEY, CDR2 SMNVEV (reference sequence). The V end lost 3 bases, the J end lost 11 bases, and 14 bases lay between the germline ends. The CDR3 extends over 13 amino acids. Generated by immunoSEQ multiplex PCR, the TCRdb table keeps only in-frame clones and is missing some. Of more than 40,000 clones listed, 81% are singletons.

The chain carries TRBV27 and TRBJ2-1, with unresolved D. The sequences come from peripheral blood, collected 20 weeks after starting pembrolizumab. This TCR was recovered from an adult with mismatch repair-deficient cancer. The CDR3 nucleotides read TGTGCCAGCAGTTTGCTACTCCCAGGACAGCAGTTCTTC. The encoded protein is CASSLLLPGQQFF.